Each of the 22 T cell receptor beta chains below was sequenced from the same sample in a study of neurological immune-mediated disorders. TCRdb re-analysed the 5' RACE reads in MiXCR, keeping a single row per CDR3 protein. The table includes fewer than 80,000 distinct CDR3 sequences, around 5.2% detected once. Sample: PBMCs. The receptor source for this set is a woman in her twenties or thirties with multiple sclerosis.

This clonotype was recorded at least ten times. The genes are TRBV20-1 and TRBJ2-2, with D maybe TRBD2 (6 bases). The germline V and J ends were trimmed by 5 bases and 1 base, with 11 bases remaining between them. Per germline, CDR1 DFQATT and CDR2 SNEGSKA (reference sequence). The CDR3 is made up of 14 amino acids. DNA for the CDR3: TGCAGTGCTTCGGGACTCATGAACACCGGGGAGCTGTTTTTT. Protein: CSASGLMNTGELFF.

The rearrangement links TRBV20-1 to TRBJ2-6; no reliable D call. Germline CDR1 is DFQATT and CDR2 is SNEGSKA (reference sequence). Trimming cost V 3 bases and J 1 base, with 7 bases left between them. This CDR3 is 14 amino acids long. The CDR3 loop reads CSARLGSGANVLTF. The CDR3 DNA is TGCAGTGCTAGGCTGGGGTCTGGGGCCAACGTCCTGACTTTC.

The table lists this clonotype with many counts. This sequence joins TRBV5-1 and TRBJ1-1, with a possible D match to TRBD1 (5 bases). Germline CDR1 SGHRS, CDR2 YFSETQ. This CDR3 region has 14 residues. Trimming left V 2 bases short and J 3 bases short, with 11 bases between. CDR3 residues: CASSLGPGDTEAFF. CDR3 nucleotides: TGCGCCAGCAGCTTAGGGCCGGGGGACACTGAAGCTTTCTTT.

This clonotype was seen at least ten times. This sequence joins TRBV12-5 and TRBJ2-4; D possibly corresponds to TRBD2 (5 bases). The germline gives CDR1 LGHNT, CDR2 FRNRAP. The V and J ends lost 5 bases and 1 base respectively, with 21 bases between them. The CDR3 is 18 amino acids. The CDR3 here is CASGIHNRELVAKNIQYF. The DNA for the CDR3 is TGTGCTAGTGGTATACATAACCGAGAACTAGTGGCCAAAAACATTCAGTACTTC.

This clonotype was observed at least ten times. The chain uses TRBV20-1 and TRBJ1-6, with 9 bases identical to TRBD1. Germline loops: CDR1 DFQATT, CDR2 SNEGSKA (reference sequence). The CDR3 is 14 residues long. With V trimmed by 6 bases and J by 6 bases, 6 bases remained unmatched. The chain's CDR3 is CSARTGESNSPLHF. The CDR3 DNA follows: TGCAGTGCCCGGACAGGGGAGAGTAATTCACCCCTCCACTTT.

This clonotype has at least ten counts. The CDR3, as DNA: TGTGCCAGCAGCTACTCTAGCGGGGAGGGTAATGAGCAGTTCTTC. Translating gives CASSYSSGEGNEQFF. The rearrangement joins TRBV7-9 to TRBJ2-1; 9 bases are shared with TRBD2. Trimming cost V 4 bases and J 7 bases; bases outside gene matches: 8. CDR1 is SEHNR, CDR2 FQNEAQ, per germline (reference sequence). The CDR3 length is 15 residues.

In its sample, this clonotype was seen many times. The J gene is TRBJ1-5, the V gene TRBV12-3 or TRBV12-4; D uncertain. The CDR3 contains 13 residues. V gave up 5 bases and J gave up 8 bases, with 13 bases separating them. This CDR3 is CASSGLGREPQHF. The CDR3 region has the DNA TGTGCCAGCAGTGGACTGGGCCGGGAGCCCCAGCATTTT.

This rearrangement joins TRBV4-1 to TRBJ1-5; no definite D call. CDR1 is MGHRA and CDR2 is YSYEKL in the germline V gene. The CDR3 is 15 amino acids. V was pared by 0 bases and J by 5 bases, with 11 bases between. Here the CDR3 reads CASSQDSGSDQPQHF. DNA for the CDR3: TGCGCCAGCAGCCAAGATTCCGGGTCGGATCAGCCCCAGCATTTT.

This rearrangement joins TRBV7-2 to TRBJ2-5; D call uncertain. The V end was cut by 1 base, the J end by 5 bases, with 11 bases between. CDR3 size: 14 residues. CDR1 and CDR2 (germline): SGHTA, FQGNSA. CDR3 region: CASSLGSTPETQYF. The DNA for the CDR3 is TGTGCCAGCAGCTTAGGGTCCACACCGGAGACCCAGTACTTC.

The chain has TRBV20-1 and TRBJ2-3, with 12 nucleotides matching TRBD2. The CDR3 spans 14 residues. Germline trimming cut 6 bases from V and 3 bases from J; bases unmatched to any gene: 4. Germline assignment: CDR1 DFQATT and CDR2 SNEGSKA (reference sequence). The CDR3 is CSARTSGVTDTQYF. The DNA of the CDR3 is TGCAGTGCCCGGACTAGCGGGGTAACAGATACGCAGTATTTT.

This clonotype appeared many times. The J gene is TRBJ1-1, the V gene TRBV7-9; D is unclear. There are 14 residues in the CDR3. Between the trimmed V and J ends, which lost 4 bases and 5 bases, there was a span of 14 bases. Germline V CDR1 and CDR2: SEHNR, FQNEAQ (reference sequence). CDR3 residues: CASSSRPGETEAFF. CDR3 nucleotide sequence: TGTGCCAGCAGCTCCCGGCCGGGAGAGACTGAAGCTTTCTTT.

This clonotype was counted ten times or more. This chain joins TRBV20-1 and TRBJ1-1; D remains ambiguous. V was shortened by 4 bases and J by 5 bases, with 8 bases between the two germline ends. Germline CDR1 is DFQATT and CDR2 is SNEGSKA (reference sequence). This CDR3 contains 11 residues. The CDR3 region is CSAIVRTEAFF. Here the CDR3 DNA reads TGCAGTGCTATTGTTAGGACTGAAGCTTTCTTT.

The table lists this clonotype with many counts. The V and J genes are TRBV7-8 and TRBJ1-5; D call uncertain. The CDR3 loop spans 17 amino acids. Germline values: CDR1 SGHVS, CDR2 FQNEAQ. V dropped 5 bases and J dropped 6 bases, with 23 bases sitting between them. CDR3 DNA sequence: TGTGCCAGCAGCCCCATTTCCGGGCCAAGCGGCGGTCAGCCCCAGCATTTT. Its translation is CASSPISGPSGGQPQHF. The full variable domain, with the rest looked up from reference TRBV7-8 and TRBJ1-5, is GAGVSQSPRYKVAKRGQDVALRCDPISGHVSLFWYQQALGQGPEFLTYFQNEAQLDKSGLPSDRFFAERPEGSVSTLKIQRTQQEDSAVYLCASSPISGPSGGQPQHFGDGTRLSIL.

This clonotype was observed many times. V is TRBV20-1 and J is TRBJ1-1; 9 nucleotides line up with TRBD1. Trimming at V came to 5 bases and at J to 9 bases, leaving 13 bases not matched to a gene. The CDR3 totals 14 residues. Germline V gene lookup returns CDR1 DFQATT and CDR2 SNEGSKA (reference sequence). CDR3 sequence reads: CSAYPGQGRVQAFF. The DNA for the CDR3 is TGCAGTGCTTATCCGGGACAGGGCAGGGTACAAGCTTTCTTT.

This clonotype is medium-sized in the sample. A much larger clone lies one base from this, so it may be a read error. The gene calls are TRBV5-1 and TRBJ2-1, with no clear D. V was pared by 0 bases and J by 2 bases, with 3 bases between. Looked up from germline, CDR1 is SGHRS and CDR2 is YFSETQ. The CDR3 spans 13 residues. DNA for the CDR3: TGCGCCAGCAGCTTGGTAACCTACAATGAGCAGTTCTTC. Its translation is CASSLVTYNEQFF.

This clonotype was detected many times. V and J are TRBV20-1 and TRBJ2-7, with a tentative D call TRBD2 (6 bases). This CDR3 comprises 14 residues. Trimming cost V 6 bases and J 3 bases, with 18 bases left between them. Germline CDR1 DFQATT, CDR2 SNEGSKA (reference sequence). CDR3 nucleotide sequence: TGCAGTGCAAGACCCCGGGACTCATACTACGAGCAGTACTTC. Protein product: CSARPRDSYYEQYF.

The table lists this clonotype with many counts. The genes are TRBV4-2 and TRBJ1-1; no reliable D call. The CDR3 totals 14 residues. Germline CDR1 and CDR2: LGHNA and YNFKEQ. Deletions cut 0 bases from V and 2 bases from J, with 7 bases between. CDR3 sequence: CASSQDLANTEAFF. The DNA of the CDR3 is TGTGCCAGCAGCCAAGATCTGGCTAACACTGAAGCTTTCTTT.

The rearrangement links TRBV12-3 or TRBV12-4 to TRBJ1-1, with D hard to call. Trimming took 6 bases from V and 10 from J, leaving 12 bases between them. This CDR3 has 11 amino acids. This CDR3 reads CASSPMTLAFF. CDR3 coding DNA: TGTGCCAGCAGCCCCATGACTCTAGCTTTCTTT.

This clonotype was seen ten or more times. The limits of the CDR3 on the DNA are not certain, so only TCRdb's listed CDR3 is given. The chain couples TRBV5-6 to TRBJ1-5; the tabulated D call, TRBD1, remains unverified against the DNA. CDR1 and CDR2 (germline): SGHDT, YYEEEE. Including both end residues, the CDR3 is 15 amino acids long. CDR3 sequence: CASSFGTGTYQPQNF.

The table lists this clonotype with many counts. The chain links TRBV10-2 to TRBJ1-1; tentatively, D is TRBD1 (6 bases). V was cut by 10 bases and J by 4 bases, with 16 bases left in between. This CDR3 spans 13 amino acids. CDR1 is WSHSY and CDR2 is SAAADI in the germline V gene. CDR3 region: CATTMGGATEAFF. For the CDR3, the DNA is TGCGCCACCACCATGGGGGGGGCCACTGAAGCTTTCTTT.

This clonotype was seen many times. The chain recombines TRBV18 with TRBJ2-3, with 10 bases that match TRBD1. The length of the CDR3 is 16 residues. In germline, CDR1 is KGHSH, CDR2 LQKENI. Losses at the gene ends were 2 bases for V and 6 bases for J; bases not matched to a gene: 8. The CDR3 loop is CASSPIGQGGMDTQYF. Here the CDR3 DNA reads TGTGCCAGCTCACCAATCGGACAGGGGGGTATGGATACGCAGTATTTT.

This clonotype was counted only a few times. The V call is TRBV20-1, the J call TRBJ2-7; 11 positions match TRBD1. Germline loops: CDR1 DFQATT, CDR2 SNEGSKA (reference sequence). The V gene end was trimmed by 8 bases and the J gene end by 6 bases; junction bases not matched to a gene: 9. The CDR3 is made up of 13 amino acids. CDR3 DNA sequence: TGCAGTTTCCGAGGACAGGGGGCCTCCGAGCAGTACTTC. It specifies CSFRGQGASEQYF.